This T cell receptor beta chain was recovered during a study of T cell repertoires in cytomegalovirus infection. At the level of the study: The authors relied on CMV epitopes, both recently identified HLA-C-restricted and well-studied HLA-B-restricted. It was the public TCR beta signatures that indicated both CMV infection and matching HLA type. Whole-study findings and limits: There were carriers of CMV plus the relevant HLA, and cumulative public TCR beta family frequency identified them. There were HLA-C-restricted CMV-specific TCR beta clonotypes dominating the ex vivo response.

This CDR3 has 14 amino acids. The V gene lost 5 bases and the J gene lost 2 bases, with 11 bases spanning the gap. Per germline, CDR1 MNHEY and CDR2 SMNVEV (reference sequence). TCRdb itself ran the reads through MiXCR, one entry per CDR3 protein. The data hold tens of thousands of distinct CDR3 sequences, with roughly a quarter observed a single time. This clonotype has more than one count but fewer than ten. Its antigen is undetermined. This specimen was CD8+ T cells from cultured PBMCs, taken from culture after CMV antigen stimulation. The source is a human donor in good health (CMV status not recorded). Some clones in this sample may be carry-over from other donors' samples. The V call is TRBV27, the J call TRBJ2-3, with a weak D call TRBD2 (5 bases). For the CDR3, the DNA is TGTGCCAGCAGTCCCACGGACTCCACAGATACGCAGTATTTT. Protein sequence: CASSPTDSTDTQYF.